The next 4 T cell receptor beta chains were all read from a single sample in a study of molecular identifiers for immune sequencing clone quantification. Using its own MiXCR run on the PCR reads, TCRdb lists one record per CDR3 protein. The table lists 300,000 to 400,000 distinct CDR3 sequences, 20% to 25% of them singletons. Sequenced: naive CD8+ T cells from blood, with Jurkat cell RNA spiked in. The subset here: FACS-sorted CD8+CD4-CCR7+CD45RA+ naive T cells. These receptors originate from a human donor in good health. Some libraries in this study had Jurkat cell RNA spiked in.

The chain recombines TRBV6-6 with TRBJ1-1; D may be TRBD1 (5 bases). V was cut by 2 bases and J by 1 base, with 11 bases left in between. There are 15 residues in the CDR3. The V gene's germline CDR1 is MNHNY and CDR2 SVGAGI (reference sequence). The chain's CDR3 is CASSYGLGQNTEAFF. CDR3 nucleotides: TGTGCCAGCAGTTACGGTCTGGGGCAGAACACTGAAGCTTTCTTT.

V usage is TRBV18 and J usage is TRBJ1-4, with D perhaps TRBD1 (5 bases). Germline CDR1 and CDR2: KGHSH and LQKENI. Trimming cost V 3 bases and J 7 bases, with 21 bases left between them. The CDR3 consists of 17 residues. In nucleotides, the CDR3 is TGTGCCAGCTCACCCTTCCTTGGGGCAGGTCCAACTGAAAAACTGTTTTTT. Translated, it gives CASSPFLGAGPTEKLFF.

This clonotype was picked up many times. The chain links TRBV6-1 to TRBJ2-5, with 13 bases fitting TRBD2. CDR1 MNHNS and CDR2 SASEGT come from the germline V gene. V was clipped by 4 bases and J by 5 bases; unmatched bases: 13. This CDR3 is built from 18 residues. CDR3 bases: TGTGCCAGCAGTGGACTAGCGGGAGGACCTAAGACTGGGGAGACCCAGTACTTC. It translates to CASSGLAGGPKTGETQYF.

This clonotype has a handful of counts. DNA for the CDR3: TGTGCCAGCAGCCTAAACCCCGCGGGACAGCCCTACAATGAGCAGTTCTTC. It translates to CASSLNPAGQPYNEQFF. The chain combines TRBV3-1 with TRBJ2-1; tentatively, D is TRBD1 (7 bases). Germline V gene data show CDR1 as LGHDT and CDR2 as YNNKEL (reference sequence). CDR3 size: 17 residues. V dropped 4 bases and J dropped 2 bases, with 18 bases sitting between them.